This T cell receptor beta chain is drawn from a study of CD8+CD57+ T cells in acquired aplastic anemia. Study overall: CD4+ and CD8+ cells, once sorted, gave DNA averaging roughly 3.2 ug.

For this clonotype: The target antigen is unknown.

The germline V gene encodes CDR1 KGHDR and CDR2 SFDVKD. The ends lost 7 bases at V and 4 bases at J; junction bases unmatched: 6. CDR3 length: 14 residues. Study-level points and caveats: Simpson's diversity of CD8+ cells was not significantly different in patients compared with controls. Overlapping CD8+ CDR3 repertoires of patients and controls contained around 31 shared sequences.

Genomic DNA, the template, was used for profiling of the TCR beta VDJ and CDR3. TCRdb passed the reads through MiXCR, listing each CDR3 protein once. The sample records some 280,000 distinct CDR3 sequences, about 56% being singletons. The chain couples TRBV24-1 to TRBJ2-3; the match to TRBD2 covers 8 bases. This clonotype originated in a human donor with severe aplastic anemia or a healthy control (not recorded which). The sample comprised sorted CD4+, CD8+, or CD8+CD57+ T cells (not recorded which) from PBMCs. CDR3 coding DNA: TGTGCCACCAGAGGGGAGCGGGAGTCAGATACGCAGTATTTT. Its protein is CATRGERESDTQYF.